The entry below describes one T cell receptor (beta chain). The target antigen is unknown. The CDR3 has 16 amino acids. Trimming took 1 base from V and 5 from J; bases not matched to a gene: 9. Germline V lookup: CDR1 SQVTM, CDR2 ANQGSEA. PCR was performed a second time for about 7 to 12 cycles using a sample-barcoded 5' primer and a J-beta primer mix. MiXCR, run by TCRdb on the 5' RACE reads, gives a single entry per CDR3 protein. The sample has almost 800,000 distinct CDR3 sequences; roughly 64% are singletons. The data derive from a study of blood T cells in healthy people across ages. Overall study findings and caveats: Whereas aged donors had fewer naive CD4+ cells, long-lived donors had more of them and higher diversity. Naive T cell percentage and TCR beta diversity correlated strongly.

This receptor was obtained from a man younger than 40 in good health. The V gene is TRBV29-1, the J gene TRBJ2-1, with 9 nucleotides matching TRBD2. Sequencing was carried out using blood. CDR3 in DNA: TGCAGCGTTGAAGTCCGAGCGGGGGGACTCCACAATGAGCAGTTCTTC. Translating it yields CSVEVRAGGLHNEQFF.